This T cell receptor beta chain was identified in a study of OX40 agonist ivuxolimab in advanced cancers. In the study overall: Ivuxolimab was a fully human IgG2 agonistic monoclonal antibody targeting the costimulatory receptor OX40 (CD134). Patients were allowed to have had prior anti-PD-1, anti-PD-L1 or anti-CTLA-4 therapy, and approximately 37% of the dose-escalation patients had been treated with checkpoint inhibitors. The paper covers the monotherapy dose-escalation part of the phase I ivuxolimab trial, which included N = 52 patients. The purpose of peripheral TCRbeta sequencing was to test whether ivuxolimab changed TCR sequence diversity and led to clonal T-cell expansion. Of the 50 to 55 patients in dose escalation, some 20 had hepatocellular carcinoma, around 15 had melanoma, 9 had renal cell carcinoma and 9 had head and neck cancer. Intravenous ivuxolimab was administered to patients every 2 weeks at six dose levels: 0.01, 0.1, 0.3, 1.5, 3 and 10 mg/kg. Partial responses were achieved by three dose-escalation patients, of whom one had hepatocellular carcinoma and two had cutaneous melanoma. A male proportion of 70% to 90% and a mean age of roughly 58 years, ranging from about 20 to 80, were recorded for the dose-escalation cohort.

Overall study outcomes, separate from this receptor: On average, CD8+ T cells showed more expanded clones than CD4+ T cells after ivuxolimab. At doses from 0.1 to 3.0 mg/kg, clonal expansion was seen in both CD4+ and CD8+ blood T cells between baseline and week 6. In the 0.1-3.0 mg/kg groups, partial responders were among the patients with the lowest normalized peripheral clonal expansion, particularly in CD8+ T cells. Low levels of normalized T-cell clonal expansion were also seen in some patients who did not respond. Antigen specificity was not determined for the clonally expanded peripheral T cells.

As to this clone: What antigen it recognizes has not been identified. Within one base of it there is no much larger clone, and no base qualities were kept.

The trial excluded patients who had a history of autoimmune disease or who were on systemic immunosuppression. In every dose cohort, peripheral blood was drawn for TCR sequencing at baseline, cycle 4 day 1, and cycle 7 day 1. Samples were obtained from an open-label, multicenter, first-in-human phase I dose-escalation trial of ivuxolimab. Adults with locally advanced or metastatic head and neck squamous cell, hepatocellular, melanoma or renal cell carcinoma were enrolled in the trial. Before TCR sequencing, CD4+ and CD8+ T cells were separately sorted from peripheral blood. CDR1 and CDR2 are drawn from the germline V gene (reference sequence): MNHEY, SMNVEV. Reading from cysteine to phenylalanine, the CDR3 counts 11 amino acids. The DNA shown is the 33-base CDR3, in frame from base 1. V is cut by 6 bases and J by 6 bases, and the space between the germline ends is 6 bases. Genomic DNA was isolated from the sorted cells so that the TCRbeta CDR3 region could be sequenced. The immunoSEQ Assay was used to sequence the TCRbeta CDR3 regions. TCRdb re-hosts the immuneACCESS table, in-frame sequences only. Its copies lack some clones; in the studies checked, an unresolved V gene accounts for under half of them, and the cause for the rest is not known. This sample has 40,000 to 60,000 clones in its table, and 88% of those were observed once. The biggest ten clones account for about 3.2% of the sample.

The chain couples TRBV27 to TRBJ2-4, with an unclear D gene assignment. The sequence derives from an adult with an advanced solid tumor such as melanoma, head and neck, liver or kidney cancer. Sequenced here: CD4+ or CD8+ T cells sorted from blood, sampled in a trial of the OX40 agonist ivuxolimab. The CDR3 region: CASSLGNIQYF. In nucleotide form, the sequence is TGTGCCAGCAGCTTAGGAAACATTCAGTACTTC.